Shown below are 10 T cell receptor beta chains from a single sample sequenced in a study of blood T cell repertoires in COVID-19. This table comes from immunoSEQ multiplex PCR, and its TCRdb copy is limited to in-frame clones, with some not included. The profile shows tens of thousands of clones, 70% to 90% of them singletons. Input material: peripheral blood. These TCRs come from a woman at least 80 years old with acute or convalescent COVID-19.

The gene calls are TRBV7-9 and TRBJ2-3; possibly TRBD1 for D (5 bases). CDR3 length: 14 amino acids. Germline values: CDR1 SEHNR, CDR2 FQNEAQ (reference sequence). Deletions cut 5 bases from V and 5 bases from J, with 14 bases between. CDR3 sequence (DNA): TGTGCCAGCAGCCCCCAGCAGGGTGGAGATACGCAGTATTTT. Residues: CASSPQQGGDTQYF.

CDR3 sequence: CASGRDRDVWKLFF. CDR3 in DNA: TGTGCCAGCGGCCGGGACAGGGATGTCTGGAAACTGTTTTTT. The V and J genes are TRBV2 and TRBJ1-4, with TRBD1 matching over 9 bases. CDR3 length: 14 residues. The V segment lost 8 bases and the J segment 11 bases; nucleotides outside the gene matches: 12. Germline CDR1 is SNHLY and CDR2 is FYNNEI.

This clone came up a few times. The rearrangement links TRBV2 to TRBJ1-3; D unclear. The CDR3 consists of 13 residues. Per the germline V gene, CDR1 is SNHLY and CDR2 is FYNNEI. Trimming took 10 bases from V and 0 from J, leaving 10 bases between them. The CDR3 DNA follows: TGTGCCAAAAAGTTGAGCTCTGGAAACACCATATATTTT. It specifies CAKKLSSGNTIYF.

The chain employs TRBV18 and TRBJ1-5, with TRBD1 as a possible D gene (6 bases). V was shortened by 3 bases and J by 7 bases, with 13 bases between the two germline ends. Germline V gene data show CDR1 as KGHSH and CDR2 as LQKENI. The CDR3 has 14 amino acids. The CDR3 nucleotides are TGTGCCAGCTCACCCCTCCAGGGGAAACAGCCCCAGCATTTT. This gives the protein CASSPLQGKQPQHF. The full variable domain, rest sourced from reference TRBV18 and TRBJ1-5, is NAGVMQNPRHLVRRRGQEARLRCSPMKGHSHVYWYRQLPEEGLKFMVYLQKENIIDESGMPKERFSAEFPKEGPSILRIQQVVRGDSAAYFCASSPLQGKQPQHFGDGTRLSIL.

The chain joins TRBV5-4 to TRBJ2-7; 7 bases map to TRBD1. This CDR3 spans 14 amino acids. Germline V gene data show CDR1 as SGHNT and CDR2 as YYREEE (reference sequence). V shed 6 bases and J 6 bases; nucleotides not matched to a gene: 12. CDR3 sequence: CASTSRQGKSEQYF. The CDR3 DNA follows: TGTGCCAGCACTTCTAGACAGGGTAAGAGCGAGCAGTACTTC.

The genes are TRBV19 and TRBJ1-5; D ambiguous. Germline lookup yields CDR1 LNHDA and CDR2 SQIVND (reference sequence). This CDR3 is 14 amino acids long. V lost 1 base and J 3 bases, leaving 7 bases between the germline ends. CDR3 sequence reads: CASSIVGYNQPQHF. Written as DNA, the CDR3 is TGTGCCAGTAGTATAGTGGGCTACAATCAGCCCCAGCATTTT. Full variable domain (outside the CDR3, taken from reference TRBV19 and TRBJ1-5): DGGITQSPKYLFRKEGQNVTLSCEQNLNHDAMYWYRQDPGQGLRLIYYSQIVNDFQKGDIAEGYSVSREKKESFPLTVTSAQKNPTAFYLCASSIVGYNQPQHFGDGTRLSIL.

V gene TRBV6-2 or TRBV6-3 combines with J gene TRBJ2-5; TRBD2 matches at 8 bases. Per germline, CDR1 MNHEY and CDR2 SVGEGT. CDR3 length: 18 residues. The V gene end was trimmed by 0 bases and the J gene end by 0 bases; junction bases not matched to a gene: 9. CDR3 DNA sequence: TGTGCCAGCAGTTACTCGAGGGGCGGGGGGCCCAACCAAGAGACCCAGTACTTC. It encodes CASSYSRGGGPNQETQYF.

The chain links TRBV6-2 or TRBV6-3 to TRBJ1-5; TRBD1 matches at 8 bases. Germline CDR1 is MNHEY and CDR2 is SVGEGT. V was clipped by 4 bases and J by 3 bases; unmatched bases: 2. This CDR3 region has 14 residues. The CDR3 DNA reads TGTGCCAGCAGTTGGACAGGGAACAATCAGCCCCAGCATTTT. It translates to CASSWTGNNQPQHF.

The chain recombines TRBV6-1 with TRBJ2-3, with 11 bases matching TRBD1. Germline V gene lookup returns CDR1 MNHNS and CDR2 SASEGT. The V and J ends lost 3 bases and 3 bases, in that order; junction bases with no gene match: 5. The CDR3 consists of 16 residues. The CDR3 DNA is TGTGCCAGCAGTGACCGGGACAGGGGGGGTACAGATACGCAGTATTTT. Its protein product is CASSDRDRGGTDTQYF.

The chain has TRBV5-1 and TRBJ1-6, with 8 bases identical to TRBD1. V shed 1 base and J 10 bases; nucleotides not matched to a gene: 4. The CDR3 is 14 residues long. CDR1 and CDR2 (germline): SGHRS, YFSETQ. The CDR3 bases are TGCGCCAGCAGCTTGAACAGGGGGGACTCACCCCTCCACTTT. The encoded protein is CASSLNRGDSPLHF.